This T cell receptor (beta chain) is from a study of blood T cell repertoires in COVID-19. Generated by immunoSEQ multiplex PCR, the TCRdb table keeps only in-frame clones and is missing some. The data hold some 200,000 clones, with about 84% observed a single time. This CDR3 spans 16 amino acids. V was pared by 6 bases and J by 1 base, with 18 bases between. Germline lookup yields CDR1 MDHEN and CDR2 SYDVKM. The chain recombines TRBV28 with TRBJ1-2, with D perhaps TRBD1 (6 bases). This TCR was recovered from a human donor in a cohort sampled during active COVID-19. Sequences were obtained from peripheral blood. DNA for the CDR3: TGTGCCAGCAGCTCCACCGGACAGTTAGTTAACTATGGCTACACCTTC. Translated, it gives CASSSTGQLVNYGYTF.